The 22 T cell receptor beta chains presented below share a single source sample, sequenced in a study of T cell responses to AZD1222 COVID-19 vaccine. Measured with immunoSEQ multiplex PCR; TCRdb has only the in-frame clones, and not every one. The sample gives some 80,000 clones, roughly 88% of which show up once; about 9% is in the top ten. The sequencing here drew on peripheral blood, taken 28 days after the second dose of the MenACWY control vaccine. The receptors originated from an adult who received the MenACWY meningococcal vaccine as a control.

The CDR3 loop reads CAISESGGITEKLFF. DNA for the CDR3: TGTGCCATCAGTGAGTCTGGGGGTATTACTGAAAAACTGTTTTTT. This chain joins TRBV10-3 and TRBJ1-4, with TRBD1 as a possible D gene (5 bases). CDR3 length equals 15 residues. The V and J ends lost 0 bases and 7 bases respectively, with 12 bases between them. CDR1 is ENHRY, CDR2 SYGVKD, per germline.

V gene TRBV19 combines with J gene TRBJ1-1; D may be TRBD1 (5 bases). The CDR3 loop spans 14 amino acids. With 1 base removed from V and 7 bases from J, the gap between germline ends came to 13 bases. The germline V gene encodes CDR1 LNHDA and CDR2 SQIVND (reference sequence). CDR3 loop: CASSIGWGSSEAFF. The CDR3, as DNA: TGTGCCAGTAGTATAGGATGGGGGTCCAGTGAAGCTTTCTTT. Full variable domain (outside the CDR3, taken from reference TRBV19 and TRBJ1-1): DGGITQSPKYLFRKEGQNVTLSCEQNLNHDAMYWYRQDPGQGLRLIYYSQIVNDFQKGDIAEGYSVSREKKESFPLTVTSAQKNPTAFYLCASSIGWGSSEAFFGQGTRLTVV.

The rearrangement links TRBV25-1 to TRBJ1-6; a possible D gene is TRBD1 (6 bases). Germline lookup yields CDR1 MGHDK and CDR2 SYGVNS. This CDR3 region has 16 residues. V lost 10 bases and J 5 bases, leaving 21 bases between the germline ends. The CDR3 DNA follows: TGTGCCACTGAGGACAGCCCGAAGAGAGATAATTCACCCCTCCACTTT. Its protein product is CATEDSPKRDNSPLHF.

The chain recombines TRBV30 with TRBJ1-1; TRBD1 might be the D (5 bases). V lost 0 bases, J lost 4 bases, and 9 bases lay in between. The germline CDR1 and CDR2 sequences are GTSNPN and SVGIG (reference sequence). The CDR3 spans 13 residues. The DNA for the CDR3 is TGTGCCTGGAGTGTGGGGGGACTCACTGAAGCTTTCTTT. Translating it yields CAWSVGGLTEAFF.

This clone was counted a single time. The chain joins TRBV5-1 to TRBJ2-7, with D perhaps matching TRBD1 (7 bases). This CDR3 has 14 amino acids. The V end was cut by 1 base, the J end by 5 bases, with 13 bases between. CDR1 and CDR2 from the germline V gene are SGHRS and YFSETQ. CDR3 region: CASSLQGGMNEQYF. The CDR3 bases are TGCGCCAGCAGCTTGCAGGGGGGCATGAACGAGCAGTACTTC.

The genes are TRBV9 and TRBJ2-5; D perhaps matches TRBD2 (6 bases). Germline CDR1 and CDR2: SGDLS and YYNGEE. V was clipped by 2 bases and J by 4 bases, with 18 bases between them. This CDR3 contains 16 residues. CDR3 loop: CASSVGRGGGGETQYF. The CDR3 DNA reads TGTGCCAGCAGCGTGGGACGGGGAGGTGGGGGAGAGACCCAGTACTTC.

The CDR3 DNA reads TGTGCCAGCAGTCAGGTGGGGGGGCGGTCTTTCTTT. Residues: CASSQVGGRSFF. The genes are TRBV6-5 and TRBJ1-1; weak D call: TRBD1 (6 bases). The CDR3 spans 12 residues. Between the trimmed V and J ends, which lost 5 bases and 12 bases, there was a span of 16 bases. Germline V gene data show CDR1 as MNHEY and CDR2 as SVGAGI.

The V gene is TRBV14, the J gene TRBJ1-1; D unresolved. CDR3 length: 15 residues. V was shortened by 0 bases and J by 1 base, with 9 bases between the two germline ends. Germline assignment: CDR1 SGHDN and CDR2 FVKESK. CDR3 residues: CASSQEWGRNTEAFF. The CDR3 nucleotides read TGTGCCAGCAGCCAAGAATGGGGTAGGAACACTGAAGCTTTCTTT.

V and J are TRBV5-1 and TRBJ2-3; tentatively, D is TRBD2 (7 bases). CDR3 size: 15 residues. From germline, CDR1 is SGHRS and CDR2 YFSETQ. V gave up 2 bases and J gave up 4 bases, with 14 bases separating them. CDR3 sequence reads: CASSLGQRDADTQYF. The DNA of the CDR3 is TGCGCCAGCAGCTTAGGACAGCGGGACGCAGATACGCAGTATTTT.

The V and J genes are TRBV25-1 and TRBJ2-5; no reliable D call. This CDR3 is built from 16 residues. V lost 5 bases and J lost 3, with 19 bases in between. CDR1 is MGHDK, CDR2 SYGVNS, per germline. For the CDR3, the DNA is TGTGCCAGCAGTATGACGCCGGTAGGACGGAAAGAGACCCAGTACTTC. Translated, it gives CASSMTPVGRKETQYF. The full variable domain, with the rest looked up from reference TRBV25-1 and TRBJ2-5, is EADIYQTPRYLVIGTGKKITLECSQTMGHDKMYWYQQDPGMELHLIHYSYGVNSTEKGDLSSESTVSRIRTEHFPLTLESARPSHTSQYLCASSMTPVGRKETQYFGPGTRLLVL.

The gene calls are TRBV29-1 and TRBJ2-5; 7 bases are shared with TRBD1. This CDR3 has 14 amino acids. Germline assignment: CDR1 SQVTM and CDR2 ANQGSEA. The V and J ends lost 5 bases and 2 bases, in that order; junction bases with no gene match: 8. The chain's CDR3 is CSVPRWDSQETQYF. CDR3 bases: TGCAGCGTTCCACGATGGGACAGTCAAGAGACCCAGTACTTC.

The rearrangement joins TRBV9 to TRBJ1-2, with D perhaps matching TRBD1 (6 bases). The CDR3 sequence is 13 residues long. Germline V CDR1 and CDR2: SGDLS, YYNGEE. Trimming cost V 3 bases and J 2 bases, with 8 bases left between them. CDR3 bases: TGTGCCAGCAGCGAAACAGGGAACTATGGCTACACCTTC. This gives the protein CASSETGNYGYTF.

The chain employs TRBV18 and TRBJ2-7; D remains unclear. In germline, CDR1 is KGHSH, CDR2 LQKENI. Trimming cost V 3 bases and J 3 bases, with 6 bases left between them. This CDR3 spans 12 amino acids. In nucleotides, the CDR3 is TGTGCCAGCTCACCTTCTTACTACGAGCAGTACTTC. It is translated as CASSPSYYEQYF. The variable domain in full, completed from reference TRBV18 and TRBJ2-7, reads NAGVMQNPRHLVRRRGQEARLRCSPMKGHSHVYWYRQLPEEGLKFMVYLQKENIIDESGMPKERFSAEFPKEGPSILRIQQVVRGDSAAYFCASSPSYYEQYFGPGTRLTVT.

This chain links TRBV9 with TRBJ1-1, with D hard to call. V lost 4 bases and J lost 1, with 14 bases in between. This CDR3 contains 15 residues. Germline-derived CDR1 and CDR2 are SGDLS and YYNGEE. CDR3 sequence reads: CASSTRSGGNTEAFF. The CDR3 DNA reads TGTGCCAGCAGCACCCGATCTGGCGGGAACACTGAAGCTTTCTTT.

This clone was detected a few times. The J gene is TRBJ2-1, the V gene TRBV6-2 or TRBV6-3, with D perhaps matching TRBD2 (6 bases). Trimming took 1 base from V and 0 from J, leaving 22 bases between them. CDR1 is MNHEY and CDR2 is SVGEGT in the germline V gene. This CDR3 is 20 amino acids long. The CDR3 protein is CASSYLMTLSGPSSYNEQFF. The CDR3 nucleotides read TGTGCCAGCAGTTACTTGATGACTTTAAGCGGGCCGAGCTCCTACAATGAGCAGTTCTTC.

J is TRBJ1-5 and V is TRBV15, with 8 bases matching TRBD1. The CDR3 contains 17 residues. V shed 0 bases, J shed 1 base, and the junction held 5 bases outside the gene matches. CDR1 and CDR2 (germline): LNHNV, YYDKDF (reference sequence). The CDR3 DNA reads as TGTGCCACCAGCAGAGACAGGGGGCTAGGGAGCAATCAGCCCCAGCATTTT. Translation gives CATSRDRGLGSNQPQHF.

J is TRBJ1-1 and V is TRBV29-1; 7 nucleotides match TRBD1. The germline V gene encodes CDR1 SQVTM and CDR2 ANQGSEA. Trimming removed 1 base from V and 4 bases from J; junction bases left unmatched: 6. This CDR3 region has 14 residues. The CDR3 reads CSVEGGGVSTEAFF. The DNA for the CDR3 is TGCAGCGTTGAAGGAGGGGGCGTATCCACTGAAGCTTTCTTT.

The CDR3 sequence: CASRGGRLKDTEAFF. The CDR3 bases are TGTGCCAGCCGGGGGGGGCGCCTTAAAGATACTGAAGCTTTCTTT. This sequence joins TRBV6-5 and TRBJ1-1; TRBD1 might be the D (6 bases). The CDR3 is made up of 15 amino acids. V was pared by 8 bases and J by 5 bases, with 21 bases between. Germline V gene data show CDR1 as MNHEY and CDR2 as SVGAGI.

This chain uses TRBV10-3 with TRBJ1-5, with 7 positions matching TRBD1. With V trimmed by 2 bases and J by 6 bases, 10 bases remained unmatched. The CDR3 extends over 16 amino acids. Per the germline V gene, CDR1 is ENHRY and CDR2 is SYGVKD. CDR3 loop: CAISEVPRGGGQPQHF. CDR3 nucleotides: TGTGCCATCAGTGAGGTTCCCAGGGGGGGAGGTCAGCCCCAGCATTTT.

This clone was observed once. In nucleotides, the CDR3 is TGCGCCAGCAGCTCTTTTTATCCAAACACTGAAGCTTTCTTT. Its protein product is CASSSFYPNTEAFF. The V and J genes are TRBV5-1 and TRBJ1-1, with unresolved D. Trimming shortened V by 3 bases and J by 2 bases, and 11 bases separated the two germline ends. Germline assignment: CDR1 SGHRS and CDR2 YFSETQ. The CDR3 consists of 14 residues.

V and J are TRBV6-1 and TRBJ1-1, with D possibly matching TRBD1 (6 bases). The CDR3 has 14 amino acids. V shed 3 bases and J shed 0 bases, with 8 bases lying between them. Germline lookup yields CDR1 MNHNS and CDR2 SASEGT. Here the CDR3 reads CASSERGMNTEAFF. DNA for the CDR3: TGTGCCAGCAGTGAGAGGGGGATGAACACTGAAGCTTTCTTT.

The chain links TRBV2 to TRBJ2-7, with D possibly being TRBD2 (6 bases). Germline assignment: CDR1 SNHLY and CDR2 FYNNEI. V gave up 6 bases and J gave up 6 bases, with 18 bases separating them. The CDR3 consists of 14 residues. CDR3 in amino acids: CASREGTAGPEQYF. Here the CDR3 DNA reads TGTGCCAGCAGGGAGGGGACCGCGGGGCCCGAGCAGTACTTC.